The present T cell receptor beta chain was sequenced within a study of CD8+ T cells in alopecia areata. Looking at the study overall: Treatment of the treated patients consisted of oral tofacitinib, 5 to 10 mg twice daily.

The CDR3 consists of 14 residues. Unmatched junction bases numbered 5, after V lost 9 bases and J lost 0 bases. CDR1 is SNHLY and CDR2 is FYNNEI in the germline V gene. Sequencing templates came from extracted RNA that was reverse transcribed into cDNA. Repertoires were generated with immunoSEQ multiplex PCR, while TCRdb's copy carries only in-frame clones and drops some. The table has about 190,000 clones, 59% seen once; the top ten hold approximately 14%. This specimen was CD4+ T cells sorted from blood, taken at week 0. The V call is TRBV2, the J call TRBJ2-1; 7 positions agree with TRBD2. This TCR derives from a human donor with alopecia areata. The CDR3, as DNA: TGTGCCAGTCCTACTAGCGACTCCTACAATGAGCAGTTCTTC. It encodes CASPTSDSYNEQFF. The variable domain in full, completed from reference TRBV2 and TRBJ2-1, reads EPEVTQTPSHQVTQMGQEVILRCVPISNHLYFYWYRQILGQKVEFLVSFYNNEISEKSEIFDDQFSVERPDGSNFTLKIRSTKLEDSAMYFCASPTSDSYNEQFFGPGTRLTVL.